Following are 24 T cell receptor beta chains from one sample sequenced in a study of identical twins. TCRdb itself ran the 5' RACE reads through MiXCR, one entry per CDR3 protein. The profile shows around 140,000 distinct CDR3 sequences, approximately 3.5% of them singletons. The sample was memory T cells sorted from blood. Source of these receptors: a man aged 18 to 35 in good health.

This clonotype appeared many times. V is TRBV18 and J is TRBJ2-1; 13 bases agree with TRBD2. Germline CDR1 reads KGHSH; CDR2 reads LQKENI. The length of the CDR3 is 16 residues. After removal of 6 bases from V and 4 bases from J, the junction contained 6 bases not matched to a gene. As DNA, the CDR3 is TGTGCCAGCTCCCCGAAGACTAGCGGGAGGTACAATGAGCAGTTCTTC. Its protein is CASSPKTSGRYNEQFF.

This clonotype was counted at least ten times. The chain combines TRBV6-4 with TRBJ2-3; D is undetermined. There are 13 residues in the CDR3. V was trimmed by 5 bases and J by 3 bases, leaving 9 bases between them. Germline loops: CDR1 MRHNA, CDR2 SNTAGT. CDR3 nucleotide sequence: TGTGCCAGCAGTCGGCTGGCAACAGATACGCAGTATTTT. Translated, it gives CASSRLATDTQYF.

J is TRBJ1-1 and V is TRBV3-1; possibly TRBD1 for D (5 bases). The V end lost 2 bases, the J end lost 8 bases, and 9 bases lay between the germline ends. Germline values: CDR1 LGHDT, CDR2 YNNKEL (reference sequence). The CDR3 has 12 amino acids. DNA for the CDR3: TGTGCCAGCAGCCAAAACAGGCGAGAAGCTTTCTTT. Its protein product is CASSQNRREAFF.

This clonotype was recorded many times. V is TRBV28 and J is TRBJ2-7; D is perhaps TRBD2 (5 bases). The germline CDR1 and CDR2 sequences are MDHEN and SYDVKM. V was shortened by 8 bases and J by 2 bases, with 16 bases between the two germline ends. This CDR3 region has 14 residues. The CDR3 DNA is TGTGCCAGCGGAAGTCGGAGGACCACCTACGAGCAGTACTTC. It codes for CASGSRRTTYEQYF.

This clonotype was seen many times. The chain links TRBV5-1 to TRBJ2-3; D is undetermined. The CDR3 consists of 13 residues. Trimming stripped 4 bases from V and 4 bases from J, with 10 bases between. The germline gives CDR1 SGHRS, CDR2 YFSETQ. CDR3 sequence: CASSPTVADTQYF. The CDR3 DNA follows: TGCGCCAGCAGCCCGACGGTTGCAGATACGCAGTATTTT.

This clonotype was seen more than once but under ten times. Written as DNA, the CDR3 is TGTGCCAGCAGTGACACATTGGGCACTGAAGCTTTCTTT. As protein: CASSDTLGTEAFF. The chain links TRBV2 to TRBJ1-1; no firm D call. Trimming cost V 3 bases and J 4 bases, with 9 bases left between them. The CDR3 covers 13 residues. The V gene's germline CDR1 is SNHLY and CDR2 FYNNEI.

This clonotype was seen ten or more times. The V gene is TRBV12-3 or TRBV12-4, the J gene TRBJ2-1; TRBD2 aligns across 10 bases. CDR3 length: 14 residues. With V trimmed by 3 bases and J by 15 bases, 11 bases remained unmatched. The CDR3 sequence: CASSFGNSGRSGFF. CDR3 DNA sequence: TGTGCCAGCAGTTTCGGCAATAGCGGGAGGTCCGGGTTCTTC.

At least ten counts were recorded for this clonotype. The chain uses TRBV6-2 or TRBV6-3 and TRBJ2-1; D is perhaps TRBD1 or TRBD2 (5 bases each). This CDR3 is 19 amino acids long. Trimming left V 8 bases short and J 4 bases short, with 30 bases between. Germline V gene data show CDR1 as MNHEY and CDR2 as SVGEGT. In DNA form, the CDR3 reads TGTGCCAGCCTACCCGGGGCTAGCAACCCCCAGACTCTTTACAATGAGCAGTTCTTC. It codes for CASLPGASNPQTLYNEQFF.

This clonotype was counted ten times or more. This sequence joins TRBV20-1 and TRBJ1-1; D ambiguous. Germline V gene data show CDR1 as DFQATT and CDR2 as SNEGSKA (reference sequence). The CDR3 spans 9 residues. Between the trimmed V and J ends, which lost 8 bases and 8 bases, there was a span of 9 bases. The CDR3 sequence: CSPPQEAFF. In nucleotides, the CDR3 is TGCAGTCCCCCCCAGGAAGCTTTCTTT.

This clonotype was observed many times. This chain uses TRBV5-1 with TRBJ2-2; a weak D match, TRBD2 (6 bases). The CDR3 spans 14 residues. Trimming shortened V by 4 bases and J by 2 bases, and 9 bases separated the two germline ends. Germline CDR1 SGHRS, CDR2 YFSETQ. CDR3 bases: TGCGCCAGCAGCGGCGGGACTAACACCGGGGAGCTGTTTTTT. Amino acid sequence: CASSGGTNTGELFF.

This clonotype has a count of ten or more. V is TRBV12-3 or TRBV12-4 and J is TRBJ2-3, with D tentatively TRBD1 or TRBD2 (6 bases each). Trimming removed 3 bases at V and 3 bases at J, with 16 bases between. The CDR3 runs to 16 residues. The CDR3 DNA reads as TGTGCCAGCAGTTTTTATGCGGGACAAAGAACAGATACGCAGTATTTT. Its protein product is CASSFYAGQRTDTQYF.

This clonotype was observed many times. The chain couples TRBV3-1 to TRBJ1-2; the D gene is possibly TRBD1 (6 bases). The V end lost 4 bases, the J end lost 1 base, and 13 bases lay between the germline ends. This CDR3 comprises 15 residues. From germline, CDR1 is LGHDT and CDR2 YNNKEL (reference sequence). CDR3 in amino acids: CASSPTRGVNYGYTF. In nucleotides, the CDR3 is TGTGCCAGCAGCCCCACCAGGGGCGTTAACTATGGCTACACCTTC.

Many counts were recorded for this clonotype. The V gene is TRBV20-1, the J gene TRBJ2-2; D may be TRBD1 or TRBD2 (6 bases each). Germline CDR1 and CDR2: DFQATT and SNEGSKA (reference sequence). V was clipped by 5 bases and J by 6 bases, with 19 bases between them. This CDR3 is 15 amino acids long. CDR3 loop: CSAFPPRRGAGELFF. Written as DNA, the CDR3 is TGCAGTGCTTTCCCTCCCCGGAGGGGGGCCGGGGAGCTGTTTTTT.

This clonotype was picked up many times. The J gene is TRBJ2-1, the V gene TRBV12-3 or TRBV12-4; maybe TRBD2 (5 bases). CDR3 length: 16 residues. With 2 bases removed from V and 1 base from J, the gap between germline ends came to 12 bases. CDR3 in amino acids: CASSLRGGGSYNEQFF. In DNA, the CDR3 is TGTGCCAGCAGTTTAAGAGGAGGAGGTTCCTACAATGAGCAGTTCTTC.

This clonotype has just a few counts. The V and J genes are TRBV6-2 or TRBV6-3 and TRBJ2-1; TRBD1 aligns across 7 bases. In germline, CDR1 is MNHEY, CDR2 SVGEGT. V shed 10 bases, J shed 1 base, and the junction held 10 bases outside the gene matches. The CDR3 is made up of 15 amino acids. CDR3 region: CATDRQGVSYNEQFF. CDR3 DNA: TGTGCCACGGACAGACAGGGAGTTTCCTACAATGAGCAGTTCTTC.

This clonotype was seen many times. The CDR3 nucleotides are TGCAGCGTTGAAGATACAGGTTCCTATGGCTACACCTTC. Translation gives CSVEDTGSYGYTF. The rearrangement links TRBV29-1 to TRBJ1-2; weak D call: TRBD1 (5 bases). V was pared by 0 bases and J by 4 bases, with 9 bases between. From germline, CDR1 is SQVTM and CDR2 ANQGSEA. CDR3 length: 13 residues.

This clonotype was detected ten times or more. The chain uses TRBV20-1 and TRBJ2-7, with D unclear. The CDR3 has 11 amino acids. The germline gives CDR1 DFQATT, CDR2 SNEGSKA (reference sequence). With 3 bases removed from V and 5 bases from J, the gap between germline ends came to 8 bases. DNA for the CDR3: TGCAGTGCTAGTATGGGGAACGAGCAGTACGTC. Translating it yields CSASMGNEQYV.

This clonotype was counted at least ten times. The rearrangement uses TRBV11-2 and TRBJ2-3, with TRBD2 identical over 7 bases. Germline CDR1 and CDR2: SGHAT and FQNNGV. Trimming took 0 bases from V and 0 from J; bases not matched to a gene: 9. The CDR3 is 18 residues long. CDR3 in amino acids: CASSLDNVREYSTDTQYF. In DNA form, the CDR3 reads TGTGCCAGCAGCTTAGATAATGTGCGGGAGTATAGCACAGATACGCAGTATTTT.

Many counts were recorded for this clonotype. The rearrangement joins TRBV12-3 or TRBV12-4 to TRBJ1-2, with D tentatively TRBD1 (5 bases). V lost 5 bases, J lost 8 bases, and 12 bases lay in between. This CDR3 has 12 residues. CDR3 coding DNA: TGTGCCAGCAGTCTGGGGACGTTGGGCTACACCTTC. Encoded protein: CASSLGTLGYTF.

This clonotype occurred many times. The chain carries TRBV18 and TRBJ2-7; no clear D gene. This CDR3 is 14 amino acids long. CDR1 KGHSH and CDR2 LQKENI come from the germline V gene. V was pared by 0 bases and J by 0 bases, with 6 bases between. The CDR3 protein is CASSPPQYSYEQYF. In DNA, the CDR3 is TGTGCCAGCTCACCACCGCAGTACTCCTACGAGCAGTACTTC.

This clonotype has a handful of counts. The chain is built from TRBV12-3 or TRBV12-4 and TRBJ2-3; D is undetermined. V gave up 1 base and J gave up 1 base, with 9 bases separating them. The CDR3 runs 15 residues. In nucleotides, the CDR3 is TGTGCCAGCAGTTTAGGGGGAATAGGCACAGATACGCAGTATTTT. It yields the protein CASSLGGIGTDTQYF.

This clonotype was observed at least ten times. The chain couples TRBV11-2 to TRBJ2-3; D may match TRBD1 or TRBD2 (6 bases each). Trimming left V 5 bases short and J 7 bases short, with 25 bases between. There are 17 residues in the CDR3. CDR1 is SGHAT, CDR2 FQNNGV, per germline. The CDR3 loop is CASSRGQTSVRINTQYF. CDR3 in DNA: TGTGCCAGCAGCCGGGGGCAGACCTCAGTTAGAATTAATACGCAGTATTTT.

This clonotype was found many times. The chain recombines TRBV5-8 with TRBJ2-3; 11 bases are shared with TRBD2. Germline V gene data show CDR1 as SGHTS and CDR2 as YDEGEE. The CDR3 is 17 amino acids. J lost 1 base, V lost 3 bases, and 7 bases had no gene match. CDR3 sequence reads: CASSSTPGLAGTDTQYF. DNA for the CDR3: TGTGCCAGCAGCTCAACGCCGGGACTAGCGGGCACAGATACGCAGTATTTT.

This clonotype was counted ten times or more. This sequence joins TRBV12-3 or TRBV12-4 and TRBJ1-4; D might be TRBD1 (5 bases). Trimming removed 5 bases at V and 7 bases at J, with 11 bases between. CDR3 size: 13 residues. This CDR3 reads CASSRDLIEKLFF. For the CDR3, the DNA is TGTGCCAGCAGTCGGGACCTTATTGAAAAACTGTTTTTT.